This is a list of T cell receptor beta chains from one sample in a study of shared clonotypes between healthy human individuals. Data came from immunoSEQ multiplex PCR; TCRdb stores just in-frame clones and leaves some out. In the table there are 2.3 million or so clones, just over 90% of which are singletons. The sequenced material came from naive CD4+ T cells from PBMCs. The receptors come from a man aged 18 to 29 in good health. Some clones in this sample may be carry-over from other donors' samples. CDR3s include the opening cysteine and the closing phenylalanine or tryptophan. Each record gives: V gene, D gene, J gene, CDR3 DNA, CDR3 protein. D genes are given only for firm matches.

TRBV2	.	TRBJ1-3	TGTGCCAGCAGTGAGAGGGGGGCCATATATTTT	CASSERGAIYF
TRBV4-2	TRBD2	TRBJ2-5	TGTGCCAGCAGCCAATTCCTAGCGGGGGCCGGGGAGACCCAGTACTTC	CASSQFLAGAGETQYF
TRBV7-2	.	TRBJ2-7	TGTGCCAGCAGCTGGACCGGACCCGGAAGCGAGCAGTACTTC	CASSWTGPGSEQYF
TRBV28	.	TRBJ2-6	TGTGCCAGCAGTTTATCGGGAGCTGGGGCCAACGTCCTGACTTTC	CASSLSGAGANVLTF
TRBV6-5	TRBD1	TRBJ1-5	TGTGCCAGCAGTTACTCGGGACAGGGGGTATTGCATTTT	CASSYSGQGVLHF
TRBV13	TRBD2	TRBJ2-3	TGTGCCAGCAGCCCGGGGGGGAGACGCACAGATACGCAGTATTTT	CASSPGGRRTDTQYF
TRBV7-9	TRBD1	TRBJ1-2	TGTGCCAGCACCAAGACAGGGGGCGATGGCTACACCTTC	CASTKTGGDGYTF
TRBV4-2	.	TRBJ2-7	TGTGCCAGCAGCTCGGACGTCACGGCTAGGGAGCAGTACTTC	CASSSDVTAREQYF
TRBV5-4	.	TRBJ2-2	TGTGCCAGCAGCTTGGGAATGGCGGACACCGGGGAGCTGTTTTTT	CASSLGMADTGELFF
TRBV7-3	.	TRBJ2-5	TGTGCCAGCAGCTCACAGGGCACGGAGACCCAGTACTTC	CASSSQGTETQYF
TRBV7-8	.	TRBJ1-2	TGTGCCAGCAGCATTCACTCGGACGGGAGGAGGGTTGGCTACACCTTC	CASSIHSDGRRVGYTF
TRBV7-8	TRBD1	TRBJ1-5	TGTGCCAGCAGCCGCATCGACAGGGAATCCAATCAGCCCCAGCATTTT	CASSRIDRESNQPQHF